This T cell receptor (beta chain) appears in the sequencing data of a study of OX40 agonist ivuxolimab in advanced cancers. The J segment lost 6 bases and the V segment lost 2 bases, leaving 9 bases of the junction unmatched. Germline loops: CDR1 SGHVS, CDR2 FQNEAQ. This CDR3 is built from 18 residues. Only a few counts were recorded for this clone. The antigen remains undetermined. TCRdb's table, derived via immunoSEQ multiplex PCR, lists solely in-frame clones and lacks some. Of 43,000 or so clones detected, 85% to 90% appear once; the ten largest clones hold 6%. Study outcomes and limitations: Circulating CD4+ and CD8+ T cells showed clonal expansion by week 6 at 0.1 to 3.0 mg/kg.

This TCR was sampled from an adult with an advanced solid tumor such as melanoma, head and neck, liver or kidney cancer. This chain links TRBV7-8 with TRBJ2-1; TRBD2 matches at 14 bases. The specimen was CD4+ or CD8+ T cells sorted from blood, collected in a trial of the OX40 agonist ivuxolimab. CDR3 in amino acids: CASSLSKSGTSGSNEQFF. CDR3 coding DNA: TGTGCCAGCAGCTTATCAAAGTCCGGGACTAGCGGGAGCAATGAGCAGTTCTTC.